The subject of this entry is one T cell receptor (beta chain). Every patient experienced relapse after autologous stem cell transplantation, and brentuximab vedotin exposure varied. Losses at the gene ends were 2 bases for V and 3 bases for J; bases not matched to a gene: 3. Looked up from germline, CDR1 is SGHAT and CDR2 is FQDESV (reference sequence). This CDR3 contains 16 residues. The data were produced by immunoSEQ multiplex PCR, yet TCRdb's version contains in-frame clones alone and is incomplete. The table lists about 29,000 clones, approximately 70% of them singletons. The data are from a study of PD-1 blockade in classical Hodgkin lymphoma.

The source is a human donor with classical Hodgkin lymphoma. This chain joins TRBV11-1 and TRBJ2-3; 12 bases are shared with TRBD2. Sequenced here: peripheral blood mononuclear cells (PBMCs), sampled before the second cycle of nivolumab. The CDR3 nucleotides are TGTGCCAGCAGCTTAACCGGGACTAGCGGGACAGATACGCAGTATTTT. Translating it yields CASSLTGTSGTDTQYF.